The rows below give T cell receptor beta chains drawn from one sample of a study of radiotherapy plus CTLA-4 blockade in lung cancer. The table came from immunoSEQ multiplex PCR; TCRdb's copy has only in-frame clones and leaves some out. The sample includes roughly 62,000 clones, roughly 80% of them seen just once. This sample comprised peripheral blood, obtained from a patient treated with radiotherapy plus ipilimumab. The receptors shown here come from a human donor with non-small cell lung cancer who had a complete response to radiotherapy plus ipilimumab. CDR3s include the opening cysteine and the closing phenylalanine or tryptophan.

j_gene: TRBJ2-1
v_gene: TRBV7-6
CDR3aa: CASSTSTGKPTNEQFF

j_gene: TRBJ2-1
v_gene: TRBV5-6
CDR3aa: CASSLRGLSSYNEQFF

j_gene: TRBJ1-1
v_gene: TRBV5-1
CDR3aa: CASSLAGQGTAFF

j_gene: TRBJ1-5
v_gene: TRBV18
CDR3aa: CASSPTGNRQPQHF

j_gene: TRBJ2-5
v_gene: TRBV7-2
CDR3aa: CASSPETGRQETQYF

j_gene: TRBJ2-3
v_gene: TRBV7-2
CDR3aa: CASSLRRDDTQYF

j_gene: TRBJ1-1
v_gene: TRBV23-1
CDR3aa: CASSQSRSILTEAFF

j_gene: TRBJ1-4
v_gene: TRBV7-7
CDR3aa: CASNPPPFRGQKKLFF

j_gene: TRBJ2-6
v_gene: TRBV25-1
CDR3aa: CASSPLSSGANVLTF

j_gene: TRBJ2-3
v_gene: TRBV6-5
CDR3aa: CASSTGSLGTDTQYF

j_gene: TRBJ2-1
v_gene: TRBV27
CDR3aa: CASSSGLSSYNEQFF

j_gene: TRBJ2-5
v_gene: TRBV7-2
CDR3aa: CASSFGTGQETQYF

j_gene: TRBJ2-4
v_gene: TRBV10-1
CDR3aa: CASSGEVNDIQYF

j_gene: TRBJ2-2
v_gene: TRBV18
CDR3aa: CASSNPRGLAGELFF

j_gene: TRBJ2-5
v_gene: TRBV7-9
CDR3aa: CASSLGRTGLETQYF

j_gene: TRBJ1-5
v_gene: TRBV6-5
CDR3aa: CASSGGVSNQPQHF

j_gene: TRBJ1-6
v_gene: TRBV11-2
CDR3aa: CASSLRSALGGNNSPLHF

j_gene: TRBJ1-2
v_gene: TRBV4-3
CDR3aa: CASSQERQGYGYTF

j_gene: TRBJ2-2
v_gene: TRBV7-9
CDR3aa: CASRWGFANTGELFF

j_gene: TRBJ2-7
v_gene: TRBV7-9
CDR3aa: CASSRMTSGGSYEQYF